This T cell receptor beta chain appears in the sequencing data of a study of siplizumab effects on memory and regulatory T cells (dated 2019 in TCRdb). With regard to the full study: Paired mixed lymphocyte reactions were run with siplizumab at 1 ug/mL and without drug, across 8 or 9 responder-stimulator pairs. The study examined how the anti-CD2 antibody siplizumab affects alloreactive T-cell subsets in allogeneic mixed lymphocyte reactions built from human PBMCs. Paper-wide results and their limitations: In reactions with siplizumab, an average of approximately 70% of mappable alloreactive CD4+ clones were Treg-derived, compared with around 30% in control reactions. Siplizumab significantly lowered the cumulative frequency of alloreactive sequences that could be traced to unstimulated CD4+ memory T cells. A naive or memory phenotype could not be assigned to roughly 80-97% of proliferating CD4+ or CD8+ clones. The suppressive function of proliferating Tregs from siplizumab cultures was not functionally confirmed. Unstimulated naive T cells appeared to be more diverse than memory T cells, and naive cells seemed to make a substantial contribution to the alloresponse. Sequences below about 10^-5 frequency were poorly captured, so only a minor fraction of alloreactive clones could be mapped to unstimulated subsets.

V was cut back by 3 bases and J by 2 bases, leaving a gap of 14 bases between them. Taken from cysteine to phenylalanine, the CDR3 has 15 residues. CDR3 DNA only is kept here, 45 bases in frame from base 1. CDR1 and CDR2, per the germline V gene (reference sequence), are MNHEY and SMNVEV. The receptor library was made with the immunoSEQ multiplex PCR assay. The deep sequencing platform assayed about 91,000 TCR templates per sample. Genomic DNA extracted from sorted T cells was the material used for TCRbeta CDR3 sequencing. Per the source publication's procedure: The R programming language was used for clonal analysis of the TCRbeta CDR3 data. Alloreactive CD4+ and CD8+ clones were defined by comparing unstimulated samples with post-reaction CFSE-low samples. By matching sequences to the repertoires of sorted unstimulated Treg and non-Treg cells, each alloreactive CD4+ clone was assigned a regulatory or non-regulatory origin. TCRdb provides this immuneACCESS table in a form limited to in-frame rearrangements. Some clones are lacking; in checked studies, under half of them reflect an unresolved V gene, and why the rest are absent is not known. Clonal size and the V and J genes are those of that table, whereas D and trimming came from the DNA. The sample yields more than 10,000 clones; 30% to 50% were counted once. Around 10% of the sample comes from the top ten.

A note on this clone: Its antigen is not yet known. No clone much larger than this one lies a single base away; base qualities are absent.

Mixed lymphocyte reaction cells were cocultured at 37°C for about six days. Responder PBMCs were labelled with CFSE and stimulator PBMCs with Violet Dye, then combined at a 1:1 ratio. TCRbeta CDR3 sequencing was performed on sorted unstimulated T cells and on proliferating T cells recovered from mixed lymphocyte reactions. Fresh whole blood from 9 to 10 HLA-typed healthy donors served as the source for isolating PBMCs. Proliferating CFSE-low responder T cells were FACS-sorted after the mixed lymphocyte reaction for TCR sequencing. The specimen sequenced was CFSE-low (dividing) CD8+ T cells sorted from an allogeneic mixed lymphocyte reaction. This TCR derives from a human donor in good health; the cells came from an allogeneic mixed lymphocyte reaction. Here the chain combines TRBV27 and TRBJ2-7, with TRBD1 perhaps the D gene, on 5 matching bases. CDR3 sequence: CASSFTGAWTYEQYF. The sequenced DNA is TGTGCCAGCAGTTTTACAGGAGCCTGGACCTACGAGCAGTACTTC.